Below are 20 T cell receptor beta chains sequenced from a single sample in a study of T cells in tuberculosis. Only in-frame clones appear in the TCRdb table, and some are missing; sequencing was by immunoSEQ multiplex PCR. The sample has over 30,000 clones, about 85% seen once. Time point indicated: new active TB diagnosis, blood taken before or within 7 days of starting treatment. Sequencing used PBMCs, obtained at tuberculosis diagnosis. These receptor sequences come from an adult with tuberculosis.

The chain employs TRBV4-1 and TRBJ1-4; 8 nucleotides line up with TRBD1. Germline values: CDR1 MGHRA, CDR2 YSYEKL. This CDR3 comprises 15 residues. Trimming took 0 bases from V and 6 from J; bases not matched to a gene: 3. The CDR3 DNA reads TGCGCCAGCAGCCAAGAACAGGGGGTGGATGAAAAACTGTTTTTT. It encodes CASSQEQGVDEKLFF.

This clone appeared once. The chain carries TRBV28 and TRBJ2-7; 11 nucleotides align to TRBD1. Per the germline V gene, CDR1 is MDHEN and CDR2 is SYDVKM. The CDR3 spans 14 residues. The V and J ends lost 6 bases and 3 bases, in that order; junction bases with no gene match: 4. DNA for the CDR3: TGTGCCAGCAGGGACAGGGGGCAATTCTACGAGCAGTACTTC. This encodes CASRDRGQFYEQYF.

The genes are TRBV29-1 and TRBJ1-2; 7 bases line up with TRBD1. The germline CDR1 and CDR2 sequences are SQVTM and ANQGSEA. The V and J ends lost 0 bases and 7 bases, in that order; junction bases with no gene match: 8. CDR3 length equals 14 residues. The CDR3 nucleotides are TGCAGCGTTGAAGAGTCGCGGGCAGGGGGTGGCTACACCTTC. It is translated as CSVEESRAGGGYTF.

This clone was found a few times. The V gene is TRBV7-9, the J gene TRBJ1-2; 11 nucleotides agree with TRBD1. Germline V gene data show CDR1 as SEHNR and CDR2 as FQNEAQ (reference sequence). V gave up 6 bases and J gave up 7 bases; unmatched junction bases: 10. This CDR3 is built from 15 residues. The CDR3 here is CASRRTGGGTGGYTF. Written as DNA, the CDR3 is TGTGCCAGCAGGCGGACAGGGGGCGGTACGGGTGGCTACACCTTC. The full variable domain, completed using reference TRBV7-9 and TRBJ1-2, is DTGVSQNPRHKITKRGQNVTFRCDPISEHNRLYWYRQTLGQGPEFLTYFQNEAQLEKSRLLSDRFSAERPKGSFSTLEIQRTEQGDSAMYLCASRRTGGGTGGYTFGSGTRLTVV.

This chain connects TRBV7-2 to TRBJ2-1; 13 bases match TRBD2. CDR3 length: 15 amino acids. Germline CDR1 SGHTA, CDR2 FQGNSA. V was pared by 4 bases and J by 4 bases, with 1 base of the junction left unmatched. Written as DNA, the CDR3 is TGTGCCAGCAGCTGGACTAGCGGGGGATACAATGAGCAGTTCTTC. Translating it yields CASSWTSGGYNEQFF.

This clone was found a few times. This rearrangement joins TRBV18 to TRBJ1-4, with D possibly TRBD1 on 6 matching bases. Trimming took 6 bases from V and 3 from J, leaving 11 bases between them. Germline-derived CDR1 and CDR2 are KGHSH and LQKENI. The CDR3 is 14 residues long. As DNA, the CDR3 is TGTGCCAGCTCCCTGGACAGCGCTAATGAAAAACTGTTTTTT. It codes for CASSLDSANEKLFF.

J is TRBJ2-3 and V is TRBV27; the D is unclear. V dropped 6 bases and J dropped 2 bases, with 15 bases sitting between them. Germline V gives CDR1 MNHEY, CDR2 SMNVEV (reference sequence). The length of the CDR3 is 15 residues. The CDR3, as DNA: TGTGCCAGCAGCCCCACCGTGGCTGTCACAGATACGCAGTATTTT. It encodes CASSPTVAVTDTQYF.

The rearrangement uses TRBV5-1 and TRBJ2-1, with unresolved D. Germline lookup yields CDR1 SGHRS and CDR2 YFSETQ. The CDR3 runs 12 residues. V was shortened by 1 base and J by 7 bases, with 6 bases between the two germline ends. As DNA, the CDR3 is TGCGCCAGCAGCTTGATCGGGAATGAGCAGTTCTTC. Its translation is CASSLIGNEQFF.

A single count supports this clone. Germline is not matched at one junction end, which may reflect a read error. The genes are TRBV7-7 and TRBJ2-2; D remains ambiguous. Per the germline V gene, CDR1 is SSHAT and CDR2 is FNYEAQ (reference sequence). This CDR3 is 18 amino acids long. DNA of the CDR3: TGTGCTAGCAGCTTATCCGGGTTAGGCGGAGCGAACACCGGGGAGCTGTTTTTT. This sequence encodes CASSLSGLGGANTGELFF.

This clone was picked up one time. This chain connects TRBV21-1 to TRBJ2-7; the table's D call, TRBD2, was not checked against the DNA. TRBV21-1 counts as a pseudogene. CDR3 length: 12 amino acids. For the CDR3, the DNA is TGTGCCAGCAGACAAGAGCGGTGGGAGCAGTACTTC. Amino acids: CASRQERWEQYF.

This chain joins TRBV6-1 and TRBJ2-5, with D tentatively TRBD1 (6 bases). Per germline, CDR1 MNHNS and CDR2 SASEGT. CDR3 length: 16 amino acids. Trimming removed 4 bases from V and 1 base from J, with 16 bases in between. The CDR3 DNA follows: TGTGCCAGCAGTGCACACAGGGTCGGTGGCCAAGAGACCCAGTACTTC. This codes for CASSAHRVGGQETQYF.

The chain is built from TRBV5-1 and TRBJ2-1; the D gene is possibly TRBD1 (6 bases). CDR3 length: 15 residues. The ends were cut back, 4 bases at V and 3 bases at J, with 14 bases in the middle. Germline CDR1 reads SGHRS; CDR2 reads YFSETQ. The CDR3 loop reads CASSPGWGLYNEQFF. The CDR3 DNA is TGCGCCAGCAGCCCTGGGTGGGGGCTCTACAATGAGCAGTTCTTC.

J is TRBJ2-1 and V is TRBV5-1; possible D gene TRBD2, 7 bases. Trimming pared 9 bases from V and 9 bases from J, leaving 19 bases between. This CDR3 spans 13 amino acids. The germline V gene has CDR1 SGHRS and CDR2 YFSETQ. This chain's CDR3 is CATTAEGEGEQFF. The CDR3 coding sequence is TGCGCCACCACCGCGGAGGGGGAGGGTGAGCAGTTCTTC.

The count of this clone is one. The rearrangement uses TRBV7-3 and TRBJ2-7; 8 bases agree with TRBD1. The ends lost 4 bases at V and 5 bases at J; junction bases unmatched: 7. The CDR3 covers 14 residues. Germline lookup yields CDR1 SGHTA and CDR2 FQGTGA. The DNA for the CDR3 is TGTGCCAGCAGCTACCGCAGGGGGCCCGACGAGCAGTACTTC. Translated: CASSYRRGPDEQYF.

The rearrangement uses TRBV15 and TRBJ1-4, with 9 bases matching TRBD1. V trimming: 5 bases; J trimming: 14 bases; junction bases outside the gene matches: 9. This CDR3 comprises 13 residues. The germline V gene has CDR1 LNHNV and CDR2 YYDKDF (reference sequence). This CDR3 is CATSQDRGGVLFF. The CDR3 DNA reads TGTGCCACCAGCCAGGACAGGGGAGGTGTCCTGTTTTTT.

V gene TRBV30 combines with J gene TRBJ1-2; 7 bases map to TRBD1. The CDR3 is 13 residues long. V shed 1 base, J shed 1 base, and the junction held 0 bases outside the gene matches. Germline loops: CDR1 GTSNPN, CDR2 SVGIG (reference sequence). CDR3 loop: CAWSGQGNYGYTF. CDR3 nucleotides: TGTGCCTGGAGTGGACAGGGTAACTATGGCTACACCTTC.

The genes are TRBV28 and TRBJ1-1, with D hard to call. Germline V gene lookup returns CDR1 MDHEN and CDR2 SYDVKM. Trimming took off 8 bases at V and 6 bases at J, with 16 bases between the two ends. The CDR3 is made up of 13 amino acids. Here the CDR3 DNA reads TGTGCCAGCCGGGAAGGAAGGGTTCCTGAAGCTTTCTTT. This translates into CASREGRVPEAFF.

The genes are TRBV7-2 and TRBJ2-7; 12 bases are shared with TRBD2. The CDR3 is 15 amino acids. In germline, CDR1 is SGHTA, CDR2 FQGNSA. J lost 3 bases, V lost 5 bases, and 5 bases had no gene match. The CDR3 bases are TGTGCCAGCAGCCCCCGACTAGCGGGAGTCTACGAGCAGTACTTC. Amino acids: CASSPRLAGVYEQYF.

The chain carries TRBV19 and TRBJ1-5, with a possible D match to TRBD1 (5 bases). The CDR3 loop spans 15 amino acids. CDR1 and CDR2 (germline): LNHDA, SQIVND (reference sequence). The V end was cut by 5 bases, the J end by 0 bases, with 11 bases between. This chain's CDR3 is CASSAPGYSNQPQHF. In nucleotides, the CDR3 is TGTGCCAGTAGTGCCCCAGGGTATAGCAATCAGCCCCAGCATTTT.

This sequence joins TRBV7-3 and TRBJ1-1; tentative D call: TRBD1 (5 bases). The CDR3 consists of 14 residues. Germline V CDR1 and CDR2: SGHTA, FQGTGA. Trimming stripped 5 bases from V and 4 bases from J, with 14 bases between. CDR3 sequence (DNA): TGTGCCAGCAGCGCGACCGGGGGTGGCACTGAAGCTTTCTTT. Its translation is CASSATGGGTEAFF.